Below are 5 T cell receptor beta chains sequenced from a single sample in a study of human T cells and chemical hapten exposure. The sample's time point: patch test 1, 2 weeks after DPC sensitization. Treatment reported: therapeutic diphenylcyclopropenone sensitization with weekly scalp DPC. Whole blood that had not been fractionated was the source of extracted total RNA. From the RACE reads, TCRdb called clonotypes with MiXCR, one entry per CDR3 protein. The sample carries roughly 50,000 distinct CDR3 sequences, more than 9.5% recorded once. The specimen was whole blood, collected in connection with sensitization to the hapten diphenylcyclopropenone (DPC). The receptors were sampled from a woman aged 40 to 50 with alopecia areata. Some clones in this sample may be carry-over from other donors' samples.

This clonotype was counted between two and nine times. The DNA for the CDR3 is TGTGCCAGCAGGGGGGACCGCTCCTACAATGAGCAGTTCTTC. Protein product: CASRGDRSYNEQFF. This chain links TRBV7-8 with TRBJ2-1; D is tentatively TRBD1 or TRBD2 (5 bases each). V was trimmed by 6 bases and J by 0 bases, leaving 9 bases between them. Germline CDR1 SGHVS, CDR2 FQNEAQ. There are 14 residues in the CDR3. The whole variable domain, remainder taken from reference TRBV7-8 and TRBJ2-1, is GAGVSQSPRYKVAKRGQDVALRCDPISGHVSLFWYQQALGQGPEFLTYFQNEAQLDKSGLPSDRFFAERPEGSVSTLKIQRTQQEDSAVYLCASRGDRSYNEQFFGPGTRLTVL.

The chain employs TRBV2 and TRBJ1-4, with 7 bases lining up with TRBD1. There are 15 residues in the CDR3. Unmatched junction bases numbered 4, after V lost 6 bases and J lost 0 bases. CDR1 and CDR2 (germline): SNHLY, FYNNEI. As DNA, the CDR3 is TGTGCCAGCAGACAGGGGACGACAACTAATGAAAAACTGTTTTTT. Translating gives CASRQGTTTNEKLFF.

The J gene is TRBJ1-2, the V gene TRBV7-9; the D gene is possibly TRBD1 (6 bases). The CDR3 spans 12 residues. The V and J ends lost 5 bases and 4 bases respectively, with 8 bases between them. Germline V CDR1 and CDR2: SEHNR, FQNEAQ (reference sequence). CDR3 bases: TGTGCCAGCAGCACGGACAGCTATGGCTACACCTTC. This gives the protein CASSTDSYGYTF.

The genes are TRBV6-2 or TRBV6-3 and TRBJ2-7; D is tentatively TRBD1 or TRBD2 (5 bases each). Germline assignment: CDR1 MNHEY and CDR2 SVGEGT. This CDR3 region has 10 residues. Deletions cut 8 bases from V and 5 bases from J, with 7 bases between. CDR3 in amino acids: CASEGNEQYF. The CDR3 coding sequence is TGTGCCAGCGAGGGGAACGAGCAGTACTTC.

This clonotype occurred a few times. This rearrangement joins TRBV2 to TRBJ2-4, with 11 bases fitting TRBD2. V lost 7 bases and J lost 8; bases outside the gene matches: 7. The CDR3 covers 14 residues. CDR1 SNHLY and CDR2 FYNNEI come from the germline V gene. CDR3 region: CASTFLAGGDIQYF. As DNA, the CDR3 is TGTGCCAGCACCTTTCTAGCGGGAGGAGACATTCAGTACTTC.